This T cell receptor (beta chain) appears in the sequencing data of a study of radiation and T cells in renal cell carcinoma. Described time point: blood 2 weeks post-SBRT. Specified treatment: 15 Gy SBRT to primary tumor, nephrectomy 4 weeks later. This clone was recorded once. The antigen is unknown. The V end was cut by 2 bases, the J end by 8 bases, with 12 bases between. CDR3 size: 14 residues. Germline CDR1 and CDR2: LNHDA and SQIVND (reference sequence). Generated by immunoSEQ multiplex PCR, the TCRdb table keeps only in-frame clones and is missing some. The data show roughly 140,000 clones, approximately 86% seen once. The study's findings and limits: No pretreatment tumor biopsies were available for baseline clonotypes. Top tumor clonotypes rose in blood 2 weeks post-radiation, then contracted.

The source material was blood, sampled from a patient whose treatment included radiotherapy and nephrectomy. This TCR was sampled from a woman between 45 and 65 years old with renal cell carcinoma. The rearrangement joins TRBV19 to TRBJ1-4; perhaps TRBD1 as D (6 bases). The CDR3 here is CASSINEGGEKLFF. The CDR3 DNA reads TGTGCCAGTAGTATAAACGAGGGGGGAGAAAAACTGTTTTTT.